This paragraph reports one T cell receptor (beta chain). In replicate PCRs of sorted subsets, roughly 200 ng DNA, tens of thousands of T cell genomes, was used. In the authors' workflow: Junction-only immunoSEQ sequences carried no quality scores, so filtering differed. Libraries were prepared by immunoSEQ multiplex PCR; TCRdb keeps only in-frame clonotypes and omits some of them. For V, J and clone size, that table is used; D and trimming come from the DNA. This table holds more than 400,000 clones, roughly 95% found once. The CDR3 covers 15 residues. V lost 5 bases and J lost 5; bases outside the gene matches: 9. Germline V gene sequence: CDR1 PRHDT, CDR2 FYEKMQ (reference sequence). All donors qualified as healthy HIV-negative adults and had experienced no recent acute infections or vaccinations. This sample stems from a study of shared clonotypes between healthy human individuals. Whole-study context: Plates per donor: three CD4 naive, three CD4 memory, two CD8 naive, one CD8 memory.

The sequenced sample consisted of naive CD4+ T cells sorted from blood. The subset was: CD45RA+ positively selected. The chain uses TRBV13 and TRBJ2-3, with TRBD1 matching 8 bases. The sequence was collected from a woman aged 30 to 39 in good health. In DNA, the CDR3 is TGTGCCAGCAGCCCAGGGGGCCACCCCGGAGATACGCAGTATTTT. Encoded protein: CASSPGGHPGDTQYF.